This T cell receptor beta chain was found in a study of T cell repertoires in aging, cancer and after chemotherapy. Study information: Six age groups, ranging from 30 or younger to 70 or older, included the donors. Pre- and post-chemotherapy samples were paired from chronic lymphocytic leukemia patients treated with fludarabine- or bendamustine-based regimens.

The CDR3 covers 13 residues. Between the trimmed V and J ends, which lost 4 bases and 5 bases, there was a span of 12 bases. Points from the study as a whole: In cancer patients, declining TCR diversity with age involved lost richness and lost evenness.

This clonotype is classed as medium-sized. Its antigen is as yet unknown. TCR beta rearrangements were amplified from peripheral blood genomic DNA. Rearranged V-D-J TRB sequences were amplified with a mixed TRB-A/B primer pool. MiXCR was run by TCRdb on the multiplex PCR reads, yielding one entry per CDR3 protein. Of roughly 6,000 distinct CDR3 sequences listed, over 30% were seen once; the top ten hold less than 50%. Source material: blood. This sequence was found in a human donor with a blood cancer. V is TRBV12-3 or TRBV12-4 and J is TRBJ2-7; either TRBD1 or TRBD2 may supply D (5 bases each). CDR3 DNA: TGTGCCAGCAGTTGGGGCGGGTACAACGAGCAGTACTTC. Amino acids: CASSWGGYNEQYF.